The T cell receptor (beta chain) under discussion was sequenced for a study of T cells after yellow fever vaccination. The V end was cut by 9 bases, the J end by 0 bases, with 10 bases between. This CDR3 has 13 amino acids. In germline, CDR1 is SGHTA, CDR2 FQGNSA. TCRdb reprocessed the 5' RACE reads with MiXCR, giving one entry per CDR3 protein. Of 500,000 to 650,000 distinct CDR3 sequences in the sample, 12% were seen once. The rearrangement links TRBV7-2 to TRBJ2-3, with unresolved D. The receptor comes from a man aged 25 to 45 who received the YFV17D yellow fever vaccine. The specimen comprised PBMCs, sampled on the day of the yellow fever booster vaccination. The CDR3 spells CASALGSTDTQYF. The CDR3 DNA sequence: TGTGCCAGTGCTCTGGGGAGCACAGATACGCAGTATTTT.